The T cell receptor beta chain described here comes from a study of T cells in Graves' hyperthyroidism and ophthalmopathy. This CDR3 is built from 14 residues. Germline CDR1 is SNHLY and CDR2 is FYNNEI. Trimming cost V 8 bases and J 6 bases, with 16 bases left between them. Study-wide findings and caveats: Most thyroid-expanded clonotypes above 0.001 were also found in blood.

The investigators amplified TCR beta CDR3 regions from RNA transcripts. First-round RT-PCR of the TCR CDR3 relied on the HTBI primer set. TCRdb re-called the multiplex PCR reads with MiXCR, one entry per CDR3 protein. Of 800,000 or so distinct CDR3 sequences in the sample, around 38% were seen once. Fresh peripheral blood, 10 ml, was the source of the PBMCs. In this sample, this clonotype turned up a few times. Its antigen is still unknown. The V call is TRBV2, the J call TRBJ1-4, with D perhaps matching TRBD1 (5 bases). The TCR was taken from a young man with Graves' hyperthyroidism. The sequencing input was blood. In DNA form, the CDR3 reads TGTGCCAGCTCACCAGTCGGGGGGGATGAAAAACTGTTTTTT. It encodes CASSPVGGDEKLFF.